This passage covers 9 T cell receptor beta chains from one sample sequenced in a study of monozygotic twins with inflammatory bowel disease. Following a re-call of the 5' RACE reads, TCRdb has one entry per CDR3 protein and lacks DNA. The table lists fewer than 450,000 distinct CDR3 sequences, with 2% to 3% in the top ten. Sequencing was carried out using blood. The receptors come from a human donor with ulcerative colitis or Crohn's disease, or a healthy co-twin of an affected twin (not recorded which).

The chain recombines TRBV11-2 with TRBJ2-7; the D gene TCRdb calls, TRBD2, cannot be checked with no DNA. The CDR3 consists of 18 residues. Germline V gene sequence: CDR1 SGHAT, CDR2 FQNNGV. CDR3 protein: CASSFGGARGGAIEEQYF. The variable domain in full, with the rest retrieved from reference TRBV11-2 and TRBJ2-7, is EAGVAQSPRYKIIEKRQSVAFWCNPISGHATLYWYQQILGQGPKLLIQFQNNGVVDDSQLPKDRFSAERLKGVDSTLKIQPAKLEDSAVYLCASSFGGARGGAIEEQYFGPGTRLTVT.

CDR3: CASSLGAGGRTDTQYF. The genes are TRBV5-1 and TRBJ2-3; the TRBD1 assignment by TCRdb is unverifiable without DNA. The CDR3 extends over 16 amino acids. CDR1 SGHRS and CDR2 YFSETQ come from the germline V gene. The whole variable domain, remainder taken from reference TRBV5-1 and TRBJ2-3, is KAGVTQTPRYLIKTRGQQVTLSCSPISGHRSVSWYQQTPGQGLQFLFEYFSETQRNKGNFPGRFSGRQFSNSRSEMNVSTLELGDSALYLCASSLGAGGRTDTQYFGPGTRLTVL.

This rearrangement joins TRBV21-1 to TRBJ2-3; TCRdb's D call, TRBD2, is unchecked because there is no DNA. TRBV21-1 is flagged as a pseudogene. CDR3 length equals 17 residues. CDR3 loop: CASSWRTSGAGTDTQYF.

The chain combines TRBV6-5 with TRBJ1-3. The CDR3 length is 17 residues. Germline V CDR1 and CDR2: MNHEY, SVGAGI. CDR3: CASSYSPLKGAGNTIYF.

The chain employs TRBV5-1 and TRBJ2-7; TCRdb outputs TRBD1, but without DNA this stays unchecked. Germline assignment: CDR1 SGHRS and CDR2 YFSETQ. The CDR3 contains 16 residues. CDR3 amino acids: CASSLSPGQGLYEQYF. The full variable domain, in which reference TRBV5-1 and TRBJ2-7 provide the parts outside the CDR3, is KAGVTQTPRYLIKTRGQQVTLSCSPISGHRSVSWYQQTPGQGLQFLFEYFSETQRNKGNFPGRFSGRQFSNSRSEMNVSTLELGDSALYLCASSLSPGQGLYEQYFGPGTRLTVT.

This sequence joins TRBV20-1 and TRBJ2-3; with no DNA, the TCRdb D assignment of TRBD1 cannot be verified. The CDR3 is made up of 14 amino acids. Germline values: CDR1 DFQATT, CDR2 SNEGSKA (reference sequence). The CDR3 reads CSAYRDTSQDTQYF.

V usage is TRBV12-3 or TRBV12-4 and J usage is TRBJ2-7; TCRdb lists TRBD2, though no DNA is available to test this call. The CDR3 covers 18 residues. The CDR3 spells CASSPRGNRDRGSYEQYF.

The chain employs TRBV18 and TRBJ2-1; TCRdb's D gene call, TRBD1, goes unchecked for lack of DNA. The V gene's germline CDR1 is KGHSH and CDR2 LQKENI. This CDR3 has 15 residues. CDR3 sequence reads: CASSPPSRVYNEQFF.

The V call is TRBV5-1, the J call TRBJ1-2; the TCRdb D gene call, TRBD1, has no DNA to confirm it. CDR1 and CDR2 (germline): SGHRS, YFSETQ. The CDR3 loop spans 16 amino acids. The CDR3 reads CASSSKQGVPNYGYTF.